Included here is one TCR beta chain sequence, with context. Antigen specificity is unknown. From the reads, TCRdb called clonotypes with MiXCR, one entry per CDR3 protein. The sample holds approximately 910,000 distinct CDR3 sequences, roughly 31% seen once. The data belong to a study of T cell repertoires in cytomegalovirus infection. The V end was cut by 4 bases, the J end by 8 bases, with 13 bases between. The CDR3 runs 13 residues. Germline CDR1 SGHRS, CDR2 YFSETQ. The material was cultured CD8+ T cells from PBMCs, obtained from culture after CMV antigen stimulation. The chain combines TRBV5-1 with TRBJ2-1; D not certain. This sequence was found in a human donor in good health (CMV status not recorded). Some clones in this sample may be carry-over from other donors' samples. CDR3 coding DNA: TGCGCCAGCAGCATCAGAGGTGAAGATGAGCAGTTCTTC. Translated, it gives CASSIRGEDEQFF.